This T cell receptor (beta chain) was found in a study of beta chain features in type 1 diabetes (dated by TCRdb to the late 2010s). About the investigation overall: Patients and healthy donors did not differ in mean age, gender distribution, total cell number or subset yield. In the study, recently diagnosed type 1 diabetes patients and matched healthy donors were compared on the TCRB repertoires of their sorted circulating CD4+ T cell subsets. A total of 85 million to 140 million sorted cells were examined across all samples, and a strong correlation was observed between cell number per subset and RNA yield. Regulatory and stem cell-like memory subsets were isolated from only 8 patients and about eight healthy donors, whereas naive and central memory subsets came from all 30 or so donors. On the study overall, not on this receptor specifically: The naive, central memory and regulatory TCRB repertoires appeared to resemble one another more closely among patients than among healthy donors. In all four CD4+ subsets, TCRB CDR3 length was moderately but significantly shorter in type 1 diabetes patients. HLA sub-analyses involved small numbers of individuals, so any influence of HLA type on TCRB rearrangement remained unresolved. Shorter templates might be favored by PCR, yet because patient and control samples were amplified and corrected together, any such skew would affect both groups equally. Because cDNA was sequenced instead of genomic DNA, activated cells with high expression could be over-represented, although the groups did not differ in activation or CD3 levels. At VDJ recombination sites, type 1 diabetes patients had fewer insertions and more deleted nucleotides, which implies abnormalities in thymic rearrangement.

The entire amount of isolated RNA was reverse transcribed using the High Capacity cDNA Reverse Transcription Kit, so the sequenced TCRB transcripts were expressed ones. Deep immunoSEQ sequencing was applied to naive, central memory and regulatory T cell samples, giving an average of about 3.6 million total reads per sample. Sorted cells were lysed in RLT buffer, and RNA was extracted using DNase-treated RNeasy Micro or Mini kits according to cell number. To prevent cross-contamination, each cell subset was processed individually, whereas patient and healthy donor samples were processed jointly. The immunoSEQ multiplex PCR was used to amplify TCRB sequences from cDNA, yielding 87-bp fragments that span the CDR3 region. The amplicons were sequenced using the Illumina HiSeq platform. On the study's bioinformatics: PCR bias was computationally corrected using synthetic template baselines, reads within Hamming distance 2 were collapsed, and singletons that could not be merged were discarded. Reads were aligned to IMGT to assign V, D and J genes, CDR3 length, and insertions or deletions at six rearrangement sites. Within each subset, clonotype counts were normalized to the number of sorted cells before true diversity and Gini coefficients were calculated with the tcR R package. Repertoire sharing was quantified using the overlap coefficient calculated on TCRB nucleotide sequences. Held by TCRdb, this immuneACCESS table contains in-frame sequences only and omits some clones. Under half of the omission traces to an unresolved V gene where checked; the cause of the rest is unknown. The V and J calls and the clone size are those of that table, but D and trimming were determined from the DNA. The sample table lists 130,000 or so clones, about 9.1% of them with a count of one. Of the sample, about 0.6% is held by the ten largest clones.

A single peripheral blood draw of about 116 mL on average was collected from each donor into heparinised tubes. A BD FACSAria II and a panel including CD45RO, CCR7, CD25, CD127, CD95 and CD27 were used to sort naive, central memory, regulatory and stem cell-like memory CD4+ T cells. Purity was above 95% for every sorted population. PBMCs were isolated immediately by Lymphoprep density gradient centrifugation and stained directly without culture. So that batch effects would be minimized, each experiment stained and sorted samples in pairs, pairing one healthy donor with one patient. As regards this clone: The antigen it recognizes is unknown. No per-base quality is available; no much larger clone lies one base away.

V and J are truncated by 1 base and 2 bases respectively, leaving an intervening sequence of 12 bases. The CDR3 sequence holds 15 residues, the cysteine and phenylalanine included. The CDR3 DNA has 45 bases and is translated from base 1. For CDR1 and CDR2, the germline V gene lists SGHDN and FVKESK. The receptor was derived from a woman between 40 and 50 years old in good health. Material: central memory CD4+ T cells from blood. The chain couples TRBV14 to TRBJ2-7; no D gene can be assigned with confidence. The sequence in DNA is TGTGCCAGCAGCCAAGGGCTGACAAGACCCTACGAGCAGTACTTC. It translates as CASSQGLTRPYEQYF.